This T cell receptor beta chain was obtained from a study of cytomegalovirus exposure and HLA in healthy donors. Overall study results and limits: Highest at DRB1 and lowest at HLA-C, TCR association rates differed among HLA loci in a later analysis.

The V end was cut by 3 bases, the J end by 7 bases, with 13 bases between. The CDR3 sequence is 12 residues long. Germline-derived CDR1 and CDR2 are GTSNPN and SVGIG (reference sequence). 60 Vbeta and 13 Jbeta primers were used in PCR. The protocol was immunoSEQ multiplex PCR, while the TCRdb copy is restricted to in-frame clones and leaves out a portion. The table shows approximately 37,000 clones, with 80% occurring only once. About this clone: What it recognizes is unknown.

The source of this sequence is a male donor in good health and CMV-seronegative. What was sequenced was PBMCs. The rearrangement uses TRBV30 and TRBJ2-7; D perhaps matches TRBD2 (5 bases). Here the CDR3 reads CAWSPDYSEQYF. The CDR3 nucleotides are TGTGCCTGGAGCCCCGACTATTCGGAGCAGTACTTC. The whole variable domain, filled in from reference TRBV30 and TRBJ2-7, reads SQTIHQWPATLVQPVGSPLSLECTVEGTSNPNLYWYRQAAGRGLQLLFYSVGIGQISSEVPQNLSASRPQDRQFILSSKKLLLSDSGFYLCAWSPDYSEQYFGPGTRLTVT.